A selection of T cell receptor beta chains follows, all from one sample in a study of blood T cell repertoires in COVID-19. Assay: immunoSEQ multiplex PCR; the TCRdb copy retains only in-frame clones and omits some. The top ten hold around a sixth of the sample, which has under 110,000 clones, about 91% seen once. The sequencing sample was made of peripheral blood. The receptors here all came from a man between 45 and 60 years old with acute or convalescent COVID-19. The CDR3 runs from the conserved cysteine through the conserved F or W. D genes are given only for firm matches.

cdr3_aa | d_call | v_call
CASSSSRTGYGYTF | NA | TRBV11-3
CASSQVGGEQYF | NA | TRBV4-1
CASNERKLNTEAFF | NA | TRBV19
CASRFDRVNTGELFF | TRBD1 | TRBV28
CASSLGSRGGTDTQYF | TRBD2 | TRBV5-1
CASSLGRGGPTDTQYF | NA | TRBV5-8
CASSLNGGANEQFF | TRBD2 | TRBV27
CASSLAGTTGWGMNEQFF | TRBD1 | TRBV5-1
CASSLSPSGGKETQYF | TRBD2 | TRBV5-5
CASRTISNQPQHF | NA | TRBV28
CASSALSGGGAFPEQFF | TRBD2 | TRBV9
CAISELERGGYTF | NA | TRBV10-3
CASSSSGQGAYGYTF | NA | TRBV6-5
CASSFLAGAGNEQFF | TRBD2 | TRBV5-1
CASRNPTGGVGQPQHF | TRBD1 | TRBV28
CASRFQGNTEAFF | NA | TRBV14
CASSATSGGSLIDTQYF | TRBD2 | TRBV5-6
CASSLETSGNTIYF | NA | TRBV7-2
CASSSPRDWNEQFF | NA | TRBV5-4
CASSYRDRVYEQYF | TRBD1 | TRBV5-1
CASFRLAGGRNEQFF | TRBD2 | TRBV7-8
CASSEGGENQPQHF | NA | TRBV6-1
CSAGGNNEQFF | TRBD2 | TRBV20-1
CASSGQGVSGNTIYF | TRBD1 | TRBV6-5
CASSATGGDRSPLHF | TRBD1 | TRBV9
CATGSVAGGLGEQFF | TRBD2 | TRBV6-5
CASSIGWTGVPPLHF | TRBD1 | TRBV19
CASSHPSQETQYF | NA | TRBV3-1/TRBV3-2
CASSSPGSTEAFF | NA | TRBV5-1
CASSPGKYEKLFF | NA | TRBV18
CASIPWVRSGDSTDTQYF | TRBD2 | TRBV27
CASSSYPGETNYGYTF | NA | TRBV7-6
CASSPNFSGANVLTF | NA | TRBV7-2
CASSVLGGGYGYTF | NA | TRBV2
CASRREMNTEAFF | NA | TRBV11-2
CASSLVGGGRGEQYF | NA | TRBV11-2
CASSQDWRSSYNSPLHF | NA | TRBV14
CASSPAGLEQPQHF | NA | TRBV18
CASSLGTRHGYTF | NA | TRBV7-9
CASSPRTGDYEQYF | TRBD1 | TRBV7-2
CASSTQPSSGHQETQYF | TRBD2 | TRBV19
CASSFSGGRKSSSSPLHF | NA | TRBV7-2